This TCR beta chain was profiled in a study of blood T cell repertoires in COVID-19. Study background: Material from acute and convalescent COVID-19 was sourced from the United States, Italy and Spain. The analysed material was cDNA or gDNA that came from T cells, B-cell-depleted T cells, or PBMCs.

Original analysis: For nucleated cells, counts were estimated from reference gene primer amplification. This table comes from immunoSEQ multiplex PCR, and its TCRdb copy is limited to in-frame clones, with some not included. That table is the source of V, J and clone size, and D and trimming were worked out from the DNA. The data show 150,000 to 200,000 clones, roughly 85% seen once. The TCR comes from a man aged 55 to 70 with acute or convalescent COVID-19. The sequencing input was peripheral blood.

CDR3 nucleotide sequence: TGCAGCGTTGAACACGGCAGGGGGGAAGCCTACAATGAGCAGTTCTTC. It yields the protein CSVEHGRGEAYNEQFF. This chain uses TRBV29-1 with TRBJ2-1; D may be TRBD1 (7 bases). V lost 2 bases to trimming and J lost 2 bases, with 16 bases between them. Germline V gene data show CDR1 as SQVTM and CDR2 as ANQGSEA. The CDR3 is 16 residues long.